This passage covers 22 T cell receptor beta chains from one sample sequenced in a study of blood T cell repertoires in COVID-19. Profiled with immunoSEQ multiplex PCR; TCRdb holds only in-frame clones, not every one. Of around 55,000 clones in the sample, 75% to 95% were seen once. The sample consisted of peripheral blood. The source of these receptors is a man aged 40-50 years with acute or convalescent COVID-19.

V and J are TRBV19 and TRBJ2-5, with D perhaps matching TRBD1 (5 bases). Germline V gives CDR1 LNHDA, CDR2 SQIVND (reference sequence). Trimming cost V 3 bases and J 2 bases, with 13 bases left between them. This CDR3 spans 15 amino acids. CDR3 sequence (DNA): TGTGCCAGTAGTATTGGAACAGGCGTTCAAGAGACCCAGTACTTC. Residues: CASSIGTGVQETQYF. Together with reference TRBV19 and TRBJ2-5, the CDR3 gives the full variable domain: DGGITQSPKYLFRKEGQNVTLSCEQNLNHDAMYWYRQDPGQGLRLIYYSQIVNDFQKGDIAEGYSVSREKKESFPLTVTSAQKNPTAFYLCASSIGTGVQETQYFGPGTRLLVL.

This chain joins TRBV3-1 (or the pseudogene TRBV3-2) and TRBJ1-2; 8 nucleotides line up with TRBD1. The V and J ends lost 3 bases and 4 bases, in that order; junction bases with no gene match: 7. CDR1 and CDR2 (germline): LGHDT, YNNKEL (reference sequence). This CDR3 has 15 amino acids. The chain's CDR3 is CASSHLDRGGYGYTF. CDR3 DNA sequence: TGTGCCAGCAGCCACCTAGACAGGGGCGGCTATGGCTACACCTTC.

The rearrangement links TRBV5-6 to TRBJ2-7, with 9 positions matching TRBD1. With 4 bases clipped from V and 9 bases from J, the junction kept 8 bases outside the gene matches. The CDR3 length is 13 residues. The germline gives CDR1 SGHDT, CDR2 YYEEEE. In DNA, the CDR3 is TGTGCCAGCAGCCCCGGGACAGGGAATGTGCAGTACTTC. It specifies CASSPGTGNVQYF. The full variable domain, its missing parts supplied by reference TRBV5-6 and TRBJ2-7, is DAGVTQSPTHLIKTRGQQVTLRCSPKSGHDTVSWYQQALGQGPQFIFQYYEEEERQRGNFPDRFSGHQFPNYSSELNVNALLLGDSALYLCASSPGTGNVQYFGPGTRLTVT.

Only one count was recorded for this clone. V and J are TRBV6-5 and TRBJ1-2; D call uncertain. In germline, CDR1 is MNHEY, CDR2 SVGAGI. This CDR3 spans 13 amino acids. V gave up 0 bases and J gave up 5 bases, with 7 bases separating them. In DNA, the CDR3 is TGTGCCAGCAGTTACTCGAGCGCTTATGGCTACACCTTC. Amino acids: CASSYSSAYGYTF.

This chain links TRBV28 with TRBJ1-2; maybe TRBD1 (5 bases). Trimming shortened V by 11 bases and J by 8 bases, and 18 bases separated the two germline ends. CDR1 and CDR2 from the germline V gene are MDHEN and SYDVKM. The CDR3 contains 12 residues. The CDR3, as DNA: TGTGCCGCGACAGAGCGTTTGAGGGGCTACACCTTC. Residues: CAATERLRGYTF.

The gene calls are TRBV24-1 and TRBJ2-2; D may be TRBD1 (5 bases). This CDR3 has 16 residues. Trimming took off 4 bases at V and 0 bases at J, with 11 bases between the two ends. CDR1 and CDR2 (germline): KGHDR, SFDVKD. In DNA, the CDR3 is TGTGCCACCAGTGACCCCGACAGTCCGAACACCGGGGAGCTGTTTTTT. It codes for CATSDPDSPNTGELFF.

This sequence joins TRBV6-6 and TRBJ1-2, with D perhaps matching TRBD1 (6 bases). With 7 bases removed from V and 4 bases from J, the gap between germline ends came to 13 bases. Germline CDR1 MNHNY, CDR2 SVGAGI (reference sequence). The CDR3 contains 13 residues. In nucleotides, the CDR3 is TGTGCCAGCACCAGGACAGCTAGCTATGGCTACACCTTC. Residues: CASTRTASYGYTF.

Only one count was recorded for this clone. The chain employs TRBV7-8 and TRBJ2-3, with D tentatively TRBD2 (6 bases). Trimming took off 6 bases at V and 1 base at J, with 23 bases between the two ends. The CDR3 is 18 amino acids. Germline V CDR1 and CDR2: SGHVS, FQNEAQ. DNA for the CDR3: TGTGCCAGCAGTCGGGATTATGGAGCGGGCCTGGGCACAGATACGCAGTATTTT. Protein: CASSRDYGAGLGTDTQYF.

This chain links TRBV7-8 with TRBJ2-3; 12 bases agree with TRBD2. The CDR3 length is 16 residues. CDR1 and CDR2 from the germline V gene are SGHVS and FQNEAQ. After removal of 5 bases from V and 4 bases from J, the junction contained 7 bases not matched to a gene. The CDR3 loop is CASSHRTSGIPDTQYF. CDR3 DNA: TGTGCCAGCAGCCATCGGACTAGCGGGATCCCAGATACGCAGTATTTT. Supplemented by reference TRBV7-8 and TRBJ2-3, the full variable domain reads GAGVSQSPRYKVAKRGQDVALRCDPISGHVSLFWYQQALGQGPEFLTYFQNEAQLDKSGLPSDRFFAERPEGSVSTLKIQRTQQEDSAVYLCASSHRTSGIPDTQYFGPGTRLTVL.

CDR3 in amino acids: CAISEGRLAGSSYEQYF. The DNA of the CDR3 is TGTGCCATCAGTGAGGGAAGGCTAGCGGGTAGCTCCTACGAGCAGTACTTC. The chain uses TRBV10-3 and TRBJ2-7, with 8 bases aligning to TRBD2. The CDR3 runs 17 residues. Germline V gives CDR1 ENHRY, CDR2 SYGVKD. After removal of 2 bases from V and 0 bases from J, the junction contained 9 bases not matched to a gene.

The rearrangement uses TRBV7-8 and TRBJ2-5; 10 nucleotides align to TRBD1. The trim removed 5 bases at V and 7 bases at J, leaving 4 bases unmatched. CDR3 length: 13 residues. Germline V gene lookup returns CDR1 SGHVS and CDR2 FQNEAQ. The CDR3 bases are TGTGCCAGCAGCGGACAGGGGGTAGGGACCCAGTACTTC. As protein: CASSGQGVGTQYF.

This sequence joins TRBV6-2 or TRBV6-3 and TRBJ2-7; 10 nucleotides line up with TRBD2. Unmatched junction bases numbered 7, after V lost 0 bases and J lost 5 bases. Germline V gene sequence: CDR1 MNHEY, CDR2 SVGEGT. The CDR3 loop spans 16 amino acids. For the CDR3, the DNA is TGTGCCAGCAGTTACTCGAGGCCGGGACTAGCGAACGAGCAGTACTTC. Protein: CASSYSRPGLANEQYF.

This chain joins TRBV3-1 (or the pseudogene TRBV3-2) and TRBJ1-1; D is ambiguous. V lost 0 bases and J lost 6, with 8 bases in between. CDR1 and CDR2 from the germline V gene are LGHDT and YNNKEL (reference sequence). This CDR3 is built from 13 residues. The CDR3 is CASSQERGAEAFF. As DNA, the CDR3 is TGTGCCAGCAGCCAAGAAAGAGGAGCTGAAGCTTTCTTT.

This sequence joins TRBV9 and TRBJ2-2, with unresolved D. The CDR3 extends over 14 amino acids. Deletions cut 3 bases from V and 0 bases from J, with 6 bases between. Germline CDR1 is SGDLS and CDR2 is YYNGEE. CDR3 DNA sequence: TGTGCCAGCAGCGAAACTGCGAACACCGGGGAGCTGTTTTTT. Translating it yields CASSETANTGELFF. The full variable domain, rest sourced from reference TRBV9 and TRBJ2-2, is DSGVTQTPKHLITATGQRVTLRCSPRSGDLSVYWYQQSLDQGLQFLIQYYNGEERAKGNILERFSAQQFPDLHSELNLSSLELGDSALYFCASSETANTGELFFGEGSRLTVL.

V gene TRBV10-3 combines with J gene TRBJ2-7, with 7 bases fitting TRBD1. Trimming cost V 7 bases and J 3 bases; bases outside gene matches: 9. Germline lookup yields CDR1 ENHRY and CDR2 SYGVKD. This CDR3 comprises 14 residues. CDR3 bases: TGTGCCATCAAGAAGGACAGGAAAGACTACGAGCAGTACTTC. Protein sequence: CAIKKDRKDYEQYF.

The V gene is TRBV6-4, the J gene TRBJ2-7, with 9 bases fitting TRBD1. V dropped 6 bases and J dropped 2; count of bases not matched to a gene: 5. The length of the CDR3 is 14 residues. Looked up from germline, CDR1 is MRHNA and CDR2 is SNTAGT. The CDR3 nucleotides read TGTGCCAGCAGCGGTGGGGACAGGGCCTACGAGCAGTACTTC. Translated, it gives CASSGGDRAYEQYF.

The chain uses TRBV5-1 and TRBJ2-1; no firm D call. Trimming pared 0 bases from V and 1 base from J, leaving 14 bases between. CDR3 length equals 17 residues. In germline, CDR1 is SGHRS, CDR2 YFSETQ. CDR3 protein: CASSLESSRLSYNEQFF. CDR3 in DNA: TGCGCCAGCAGCTTGGAGTCCAGCAGGTTGTCCTACAATGAGCAGTTCTTC.

This clone was seen a few times. V usage is TRBV11-2 and J usage is TRBJ2-7; 9 nucleotides line up with TRBD2. The CDR3 loop spans 16 amino acids. In germline, CDR1 is SGHAT, CDR2 FQNNGV. V was clipped by 1 base and J by 5 bases; unmatched bases: 9. CDR3 coding DNA: TGTGCCAGCAGCTTAGTGGCGGGAGGGAGGATGGACGAGCAGTACTTC. This encodes CASSLVAGGRMDEQYF.

This chain joins TRBV5-4 and TRBJ1-3, with 8 bases aligning to TRBD1. The germline V gene encodes CDR1 SGHNT and CDR2 YYREEE (reference sequence). V shed 1 base and J 2 bases; nucleotides not matched to a gene: 2. CDR3 size: 15 residues. Here the CDR3 reads CASSLPGGTGNTIYF. The CDR3 bases are TGTGCCAGCAGCTTGCCAGGGGGCACTGGAAACACCATATATTTT.

This chain joins TRBV10-3 and TRBJ1-3; TRBD1 matches at 7 bases. V lost 10 bases to trimming and J lost 0 bases; unmatched junction nucleotides: 3. The CDR3 covers 13 residues. Looked up from germline, CDR1 is ENHRY and CDR2 is SYGVKD. The CDR3 is CATQGISGNTIYF. The CDR3 DNA reads TGTGCCACACAGGGGATCTCTGGAAACACCATATATTTT.

This clone has only one observation. The rearrangement links TRBV10-3 to TRBJ1-5; weak D call: TRBD1 (6 bases). Germline V gives CDR1 ENHRY, CDR2 SYGVKD. With 4 bases removed from V and 6 bases from J, the gap between germline ends came to 16 bases. The CDR3 spans 15 residues. The CDR3 coding sequence is TGTGCCATCAGTGCACAACAGGGTGTGGGTCAGCCCCAGCATTTT. It is translated as CAISAQQGVGQPQHF.

This clone was seen a single time. The chain uses TRBV9 and TRBJ2-5; 12 bases match TRBD2. Looked up from germline, CDR1 is SGDLS and CDR2 is YYNGEE. CDR3 length equals 19 residues. V gave up 0 bases and J gave up 2 bases; unmatched junction bases: 11. The CDR3 sequence is CASSVATGVGLAGQETQYF. The CDR3 DNA follows: TGTGCCAGCAGCGTAGCTACAGGGGTCGGACTAGCGGGACAAGAGACCCAGTACTTC.